One and the same sample provided the 24 T cell receptor beta chains below, sequenced in a study of shared clonotypes between healthy human individuals. Sequenced by immunoSEQ multiplex PCR; TCRdb stores in-frame clones only, minus some. This sample has fewer than 1.6 million clones; less than 99% occur once, and the top ten carry 0.36%. Material: naive CD4+ T cells sorted from blood. Specified subset: CD45RA+ positively selected. Receptors originate from a man between 25 and 39 years old in good health.

The chain has TRBV6-1 and TRBJ2-3, with D possibly being TRBD2 (7 bases). CDR1 MNHNS and CDR2 SASEGT come from the germline V gene. V lost 6 bases and J lost 4, with 14 bases in between. The length of the CDR3 is 14 residues. The CDR3 is CASSKRGAPDTQYF. The CDR3 nucleotides read TGTGCCAGCAGCAAACGGGGGGCCCCAGATACGCAGTATTTT.

The chain employs TRBV5-1 and TRBJ1-1; possible D gene TRBD1, 6 bases. V lost 0 bases, J lost 5 bases, and 11 bases lay in between. Germline CDR1 SGHRS, CDR2 YFSETQ. The CDR3 has 14 residues. CDR3 DNA: TGCGCCAGCAGCTTGGCAGGGGATGAAACTGAAGCTTTCTTT. Translation gives CASSLAGDETEAFF.

J is TRBJ1-5 and V is TRBV10-3; unclear D gene. Per the germline V gene, CDR1 is ENHRY and CDR2 is SYGVKD. The V and J ends lost 10 bases and 5 bases respectively, with 15 bases between them. The CDR3 runs to 13 residues. DNA of the CDR3: TGTGCCACCCAGCCCCGGATGGATCAGCCCCAGCATTTT. Its protein is CATQPRMDQPQHF.

On this clone itself: This sample also contains other DNA sequences that code for the same CDR3. The rearrangement uses TRBV29-1 and TRBJ1-2, with D perhaps matching TRBD1 (5 bases). Germline V gives CDR1 SQVTM, CDR2 ANQGSEA. The V and J ends lost 4 bases and 0 bases respectively, with 6 bases between them. The CDR3 is 12 amino acids. CDR3 in DNA: TGCAGCGTTGCGGACACTAACTATGGCTACACCTTC. Translated: CSVADTNYGYTF.

Of note for this clone: Other DNA sequences in the sample encode the same CDR3. The J gene is TRBJ2-1, the V gene TRBV5-1; D is perhaps TRBD1 or TRBD2 (6 bases each). V lost 0 bases and J 4 bases, leaving 8 bases between the germline ends. The CDR3 covers 14 residues. Germline CDR1 and CDR2: SGHRS and YFSETQ. This CDR3 is CASSLEGGYNEQFF. CDR3 DNA: TGCGCCAGCAGCTTGGAGGGGGGTTACAATGAGCAGTTCTTC.

The V gene is TRBV19, the J gene TRBJ2-2; no clear D gene. The CDR3 has 14 residues. V lost 5 bases and J 0 bases, leaving 7 bases between the germline ends. The germline V gene encodes CDR1 LNHDA and CDR2 SQIVND (reference sequence). CDR3 in DNA: TGTGCCAGTAGTTCTAAAACGAACACCGGGGAGCTGTTTTTT. It is translated as CASSSKTNTGELFF. The full variable domain, rest sourced from reference TRBV19 and TRBJ2-2, is DGGITQSPKYLFRKEGQNVTLSCEQNLNHDAMYWYRQDPGQGLRLIYYSQIVNDFQKGDIAEGYSVSREKKESFPLTVTSAQKNPTAFYLCASSSKTNTGELFFGEGSRLTVL.

This chain uses TRBV7-2 with TRBJ1-5; the D gene is possibly TRBD1 (6 bases). Trimming removed 5 bases from V and 5 bases from J, with 10 bases in between. The CDR3 loop spans 13 amino acids. Germline CDR1 reads SGHTA; CDR2 reads FQGNSA. DNA of the CDR3: TGTGCCAGCAGCAATCAGGGGCATCAGCCCCAGCATTTT. Amino acid sequence: CASSNQGHQPQHF. Filled out from reference TRBV7-2 and TRBJ1-5, the complete variable domain reads GAGVSQSPSNKVTEKGKDVELRCDPISGHTALYWYRQSLGQGLEFLIYFQGNSAPDKSGLPSDRFSAERTGGSVSTLTIQRTQQEDSAVYLCASSNQGHQPQHFGDGTRLSIL.

For the CDR3, the DNA is TGTGCCAGCAGCCCCCGCACAACTAATGAAAAACTGTTTTTT. Amino acid sequence: CASSPRTTNEKLFF. The J gene is TRBJ1-4, the V gene TRBV9; the D is unclear. The germline gives CDR1 SGDLS, CDR2 YYNGEE. The CDR3 has 14 amino acids. Between the trimmed V and J ends, which lost 4 bases and 0 bases, there was a span of 7 bases.

The CDR3 nucleotides are TGTGCCAGCAGTTTCCTCGGACTAGCGGAATACAATGAGCAGTTCTTC. It translates to CASSFLGLAEYNEQFF. The chain carries TRBV28 and TRBJ2-1; TRBD2 matches 10 bases. The germline V gene has CDR1 MDHEN and CDR2 SYDVKM. The CDR3 is 16 residues long. The J segment lost 4 bases and the V segment lost 3 bases, leaving 6 bases of the junction unmatched.

The rearrangement links TRBV7-2 to TRBJ1-4; the match to TRBD1 covers 8 bases. V shed 2 bases and J 4 bases; nucleotides not matched to a gene: 12. The CDR3 totals 18 residues. In germline, CDR1 is SGHTA, CDR2 FQGNSA. The CDR3 nucleotides are TGTGCCAGCAGCTTAATGGGCCCTACAGGGGGAGTTAATGAAAAACTGTTTTTT. Translated, it gives CASSLMGPTGGVNEKLFF.

The chain recombines TRBV27 with TRBJ2-7, with 11 bases lining up with TRBD2. The CDR3 is made up of 16 amino acids. Unmatched junction bases numbered 7, after V lost 4 bases and J lost 2 bases. Germline values: CDR1 MNHEY, CDR2 SMNVEV (reference sequence). The CDR3 nucleotides read TGTGCCAGCAGTTCCAGACTAGCGGGATTTCCCTACGAGCAGTACTTC. This gives the protein CASSSRLAGFPYEQYF.

V usage is TRBV29-1 and J usage is TRBJ2-7; a possible D gene is TRBD2 (6 bases). Germline CDR1 and CDR2: SQVTM and ANQGSEA. Trimming removed 6 bases at V and 2 bases at J, with 17 bases between. The length of the CDR3 is 14 residues. The CDR3 sequence is CSVQTAWGAYEQYF. In nucleotides, the CDR3 is TGCAGCGTCCAGACCGCTTGGGGGGCCTACGAGCAGTACTTC.

This chain connects TRBV9 to TRBJ1-2, with 8 bases fitting TRBD1. V lost 4 bases to trimming and J lost 7 bases; unmatched junction nucleotides: 6. Germline loops: CDR1 SGDLS, CDR2 YYNGEE. The CDR3 spans 13 residues. CDR3 amino acids: CASSSRGRGGYTF. CDR3 nucleotides: TGTGCCAGCAGCTCCAGGGGGCGGGGTGGCTACACCTTC.

Concerning this clone: Other DNA sequences in this specimen translate into the identical CDR3. The rearrangement links TRBV5-1 to TRBJ2-3; D is unclear. V lost 0 bases to trimming and J lost 4 bases, with 3 bases between them. This CDR3 comprises 12 residues. CDR1 and CDR2 (germline): SGHRS, YFSETQ. The chain's CDR3 is CASSLGSDTQYF. In DNA, the CDR3 is TGCGCCAGCAGCTTGGGGTCAGATACGCAGTATTTT.

The chain uses TRBV25-1 and TRBJ1-3, with 7 bases matching TRBD1. This CDR3 region has 15 residues. V shed 5 bases and J 7 bases; nucleotides not matched to a gene: 11. The V gene's germline CDR1 is MGHDK and CDR2 SYGVNS. As DNA, the CDR3 is TGTGCCAGCAGTAACGACAGGGCTTTTGGGAACACCATATATTTT. Translation: CASSNDRAFGNTIYF.

The genes are TRBV28 and TRBJ2-3; D possibly corresponds to TRBD2 (5 bases). The V gene's germline CDR1 is MDHEN and CDR2 SYDVKM. This CDR3 is built from 16 residues. The V gene lost 4 bases and the J gene lost 0 bases, with 14 bases spanning the gap. The CDR3 coding sequence is TGTGCCAGCAGTTCCTACAGCGGCGCTAGCACAGATACGCAGTATTTT. The encoded protein is CASSSYSGASTDTQYF.

The genes are TRBV7-9 and TRBJ1-2; perhaps TRBD1 as D (5 bases). Trimming took 8 bases from V and 8 from J, leaving 18 bases between them. The CDR3 has 13 residues. Per germline, CDR1 SEHNR and CDR2 FQNEAQ (reference sequence). In nucleotides, the CDR3 is TGTGCCAGCCACGGGGGGAATAGATTAGGCTACACCTTC. Amino acid sequence: CASHGGNRLGYTF.

This rearrangement joins TRBV12-5 to TRBJ2-3, with 7 bases lining up with TRBD2. The germline gives CDR1 LGHNT, CDR2 FRNRAP. J gave up 8 bases and V 5 bases, and 7 bases lay outside the gene matches. The CDR3 is made up of 13 amino acids. CDR3 coding DNA: TGTGCTAGTGGTATCGCGGGAGTTACTACGCAGTATTTT. This translates into CASGIAGVTTQYF. The full variable domain, rest sourced from reference TRBV12-5 and TRBJ2-3, is DARVTQTPRHKVTEMGQEVTMRCQPILGHNTVFWYRQTMMQGLELLAYFRNRAPLDDSGMPKDRFSAEMPDATLATLKIQPSEPRDSAVYFCASGIAGVTTQYFGPGTRLTVL.

This clone was seen a single time. The chain carries TRBV27 and TRBJ1-1; D not resolved. The length of the CDR3 is 15 residues. Germline V CDR1 and CDR2: MNHEY, SMNVEV (reference sequence). V was shortened by 0 bases and J by 5 bases, with 13 bases between the two germline ends. This CDR3 is CASSLSRAGLTEAFF. CDR3 DNA sequence: TGTGCCAGCAGTTTATCTCGGGCGGGTTTGACTGAAGCTTTCTTT.

This clone was recorded only once. This chain uses TRBV20-1 with TRBJ2-7, with D unclear. CDR3 length equals 11 residues. Looked up from germline, CDR1 is DFQATT and CDR2 is SNEGSKA (reference sequence). The CDR3: CRVTDSFGQYF. CDR3 coding DNA: TGCAGGGTGACCGATTCCTTTGGGCAGTACTTC.

CDR3 coding DNA: TGCGCCAGCAGCTCCGGACAGGGGGCACGGACTGAAGCTTTCTTT. Protein sequence: CASSSGQGARTEAFF. The rearrangement links TRBV5-1 to TRBJ1-1; 11 bases line up with TRBD1. V dropped 3 bases and J dropped 5; count of bases not matched to a gene: 6. CDR1 SGHRS and CDR2 YFSETQ come from the germline V gene. The CDR3 runs 15 residues. Full variable domain (rest looked up from reference TRBV5-1 and TRBJ1-1): KAGVTQTPRYLIKTRGQQVTLSCSPISGHRSVSWYQQTPGQGLQFLFEYFSETQRNKGNFPGRFSGRQFSNSRSEMNVSTLELGDSALYLCASSSGQGARTEAFFGQGTRLTVV.

V gene TRBV27 combines with J gene TRBJ2-3, with D unclear. Per germline, CDR1 MNHEY and CDR2 SMNVEV (reference sequence). The CDR3 contains 15 residues. Trimming pared 6 bases from V and 2 bases from J, leaving 15 bases between. CDR3 coding DNA: TGTGCCAGCAGGGGGTGGGTGGTAGACACAGATACGCAGTATTTT. Translation gives CASRGWVVDTDTQYF.

The chain has TRBV5-8 and TRBJ2-7; the match to TRBD2 covers 8 bases. This CDR3 is 15 amino acids long. The V gene end was trimmed by 4 bases and the J gene end by 0 bases; junction bases not matched to a gene: 6. Germline lookup yields CDR1 SGHTS and CDR2 YDEGEE. The CDR3 DNA reads TGTGCCAGCAGCCCCACCGGGACTAGCTCCTACGAGCAGTACTTC. Its protein product is CASSPTGTSSYEQYF.

The chain combines TRBV6-5 with TRBJ1-2, with 7 bases aligning to TRBD1. V lost 2 bases to trimming and J lost 5 bases; unmatched junction nucleotides: 2. The germline CDR1 and CDR2 sequences are MNHEY and SVGAGI. This CDR3 has 13 amino acids. The CDR3 here is CASSYDRDYGYTF. As DNA, the CDR3 is TGTGCCAGCAGTTACGACAGGGATTATGGCTACACCTTC.